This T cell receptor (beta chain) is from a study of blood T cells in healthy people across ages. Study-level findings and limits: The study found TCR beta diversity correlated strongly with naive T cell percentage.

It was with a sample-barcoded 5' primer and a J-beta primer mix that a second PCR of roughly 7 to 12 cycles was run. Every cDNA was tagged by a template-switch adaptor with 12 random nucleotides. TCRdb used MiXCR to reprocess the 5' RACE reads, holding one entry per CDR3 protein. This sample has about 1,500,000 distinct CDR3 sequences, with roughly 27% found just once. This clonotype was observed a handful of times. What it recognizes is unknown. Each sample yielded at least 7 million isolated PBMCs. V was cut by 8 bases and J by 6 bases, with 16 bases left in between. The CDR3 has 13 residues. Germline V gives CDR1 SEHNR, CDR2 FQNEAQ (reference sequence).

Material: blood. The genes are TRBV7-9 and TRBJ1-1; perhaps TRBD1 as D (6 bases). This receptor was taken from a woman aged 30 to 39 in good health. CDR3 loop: CASAYSGAAEAFF. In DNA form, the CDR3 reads TGTGCCAGCGCCTACTCAGGGGCAGCTGAAGCTTTCTTT.